This TCR beta chain appears in the sequencing data of a study of circulating and synovial CD4+ cells in juvenile arthritis. Study outcomes and limitations: Diversity here was lower than in bulk blood CD4 cells. Circulating pathogenic-like and bulk T cells looked alike by Vbeta family usage.

Comment on this clone: The antigen is unknown.

This table comes from immunoSEQ multiplex PCR, and its TCRdb copy is limited to in-frame clones, with some not included. The repertoire has about 34,000 clones, 95% of them found once; the top ten carry approximately 0.19%. Donors were patients with active juvenile idiopathic arthritis. J was trimmed by 5 bases and V by 7 bases; bases with no gene match: 5. Germline V lookup: CDR1 MDHEN, CDR2 SYDVKM. This CDR3 has 15 residues. This sequence joins TRBV28 and TRBJ2-1; 13 bases fit TRBD2. This clonotype originated in a human donor with juvenile idiopathic arthritis. Input material: CD4+ T cells from blood. This chain's CDR3 is CASNPGLAGNNEQFF. The CDR3, as DNA: TGTGCCAGCAACCCGGGACTAGCGGGGAACAATGAGCAGTTCTTC.